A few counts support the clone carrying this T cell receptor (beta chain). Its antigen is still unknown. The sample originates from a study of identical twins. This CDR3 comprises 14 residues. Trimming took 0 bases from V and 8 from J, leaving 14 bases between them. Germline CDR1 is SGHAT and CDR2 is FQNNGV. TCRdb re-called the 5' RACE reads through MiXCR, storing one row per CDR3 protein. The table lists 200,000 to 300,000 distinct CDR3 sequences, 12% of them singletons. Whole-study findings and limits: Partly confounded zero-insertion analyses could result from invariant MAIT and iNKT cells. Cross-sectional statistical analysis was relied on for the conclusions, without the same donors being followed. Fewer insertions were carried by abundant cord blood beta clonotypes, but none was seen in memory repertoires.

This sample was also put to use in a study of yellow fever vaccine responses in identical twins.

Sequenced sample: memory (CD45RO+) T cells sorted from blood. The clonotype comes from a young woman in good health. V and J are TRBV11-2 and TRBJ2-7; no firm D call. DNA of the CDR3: TGTGCCAGCAGCTTAGATATCGCTTTCGTCAAGCAGTACTTC. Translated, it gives CASSLDIAFVKQYF. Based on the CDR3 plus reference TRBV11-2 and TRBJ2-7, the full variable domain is EAGVAQSPRYKIIEKRQSVAFWCNPISGHATLYWYQQILGQGPKLLIQFQNNGVVDDSQLPKDRFSAERLKGVDSTLKIQPAKLEDSAVYLCASSLDIAFVKQYFGPGTRLTVT.